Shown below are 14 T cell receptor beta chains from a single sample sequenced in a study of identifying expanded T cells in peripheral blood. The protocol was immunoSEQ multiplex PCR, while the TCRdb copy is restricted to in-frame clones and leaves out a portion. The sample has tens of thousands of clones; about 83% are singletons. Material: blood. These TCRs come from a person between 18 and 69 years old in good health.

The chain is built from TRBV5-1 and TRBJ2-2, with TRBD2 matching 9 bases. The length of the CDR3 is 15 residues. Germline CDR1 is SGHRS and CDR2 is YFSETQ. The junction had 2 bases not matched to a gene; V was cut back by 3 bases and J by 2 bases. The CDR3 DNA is TGCGCCAGCAGCTCTAGCGGGACAAACACCGGGGAGCTGTTTTTT. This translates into CASSSSGTNTGELFF. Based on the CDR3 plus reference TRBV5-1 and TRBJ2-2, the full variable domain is KAGVTQTPRYLIKTRGQQVTLSCSPISGHRSVSWYQQTPGQGLQFLFEYFSETQRNKGNFPGRFSGRQFSNSRSEMNVSTLELGDSALYLCASSSSGTNTGELFFGEGSRLTVL.

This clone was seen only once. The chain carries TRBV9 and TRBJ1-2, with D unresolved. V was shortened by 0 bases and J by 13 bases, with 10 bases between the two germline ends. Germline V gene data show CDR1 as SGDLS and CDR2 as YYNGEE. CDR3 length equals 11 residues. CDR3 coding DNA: TGTGCCAGCAGCGTAGGCCATTCCATCACCTTC. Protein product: CASSVGHSITF.

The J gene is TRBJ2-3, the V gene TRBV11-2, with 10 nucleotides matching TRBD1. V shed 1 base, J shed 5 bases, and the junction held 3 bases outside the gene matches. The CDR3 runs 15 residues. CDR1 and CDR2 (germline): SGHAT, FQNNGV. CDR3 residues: CASSLGQGAEDTQYF. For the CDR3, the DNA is TGTGCCAGCAGCTTAGGACAGGGGGCCGAAGATACGCAGTATTTT.

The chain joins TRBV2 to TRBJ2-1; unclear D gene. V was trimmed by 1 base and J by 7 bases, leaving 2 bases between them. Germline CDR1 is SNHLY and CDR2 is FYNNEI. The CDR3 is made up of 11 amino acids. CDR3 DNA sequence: TGTGCCAGCAGTGAAGTGAATGAGCAGTTCTTC. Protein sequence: CASSEVNEQFF.

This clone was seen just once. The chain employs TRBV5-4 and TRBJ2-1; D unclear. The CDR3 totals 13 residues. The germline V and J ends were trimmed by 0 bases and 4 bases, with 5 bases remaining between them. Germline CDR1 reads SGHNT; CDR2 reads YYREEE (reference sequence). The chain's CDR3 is CASSLDHYNEQFF. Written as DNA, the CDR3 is TGTGCCAGCAGCTTGGACCATTACAATGAGCAGTTCTTC.

The CDR3 spells CASSVRAETQYF. The DNA of the CDR3 is TGTGCCAGCAGCGTTCGGGCCGAGACCCAGTACTTC. V gene TRBV7-9 combines with J gene TRBJ2-5, with unresolved D. The CDR3 spans 12 residues. Germline CDR1 and CDR2: SEHNR and FQNEAQ (reference sequence). The ends were cut back, 5 bases at V and 5 bases at J, with 9 bases in the middle.

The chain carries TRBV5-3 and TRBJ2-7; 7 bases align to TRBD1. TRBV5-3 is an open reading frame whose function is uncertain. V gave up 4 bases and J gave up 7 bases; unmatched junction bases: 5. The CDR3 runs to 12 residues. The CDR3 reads CARSTGQQEQYV. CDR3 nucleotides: TGTGCCAGAAGCACGGGACAGCAAGAGCAGTACGTC.

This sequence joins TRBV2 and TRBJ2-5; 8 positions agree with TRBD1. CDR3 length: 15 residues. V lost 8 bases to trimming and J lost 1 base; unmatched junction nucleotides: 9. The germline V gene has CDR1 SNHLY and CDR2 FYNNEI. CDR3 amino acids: CASDDPRGPQETQYF. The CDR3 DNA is TGTGCCAGCGACGACCCCAGGGGGCCCCAAGAGACCCAGTACTTC.

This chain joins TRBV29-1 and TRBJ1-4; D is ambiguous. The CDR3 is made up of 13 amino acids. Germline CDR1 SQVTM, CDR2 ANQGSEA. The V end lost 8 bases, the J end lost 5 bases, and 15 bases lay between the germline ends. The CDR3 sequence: CSIGGVQNEKLFF. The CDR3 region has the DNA TGCAGCATAGGCGGGGTTCAGAATGAAAAACTGTTTTTT.

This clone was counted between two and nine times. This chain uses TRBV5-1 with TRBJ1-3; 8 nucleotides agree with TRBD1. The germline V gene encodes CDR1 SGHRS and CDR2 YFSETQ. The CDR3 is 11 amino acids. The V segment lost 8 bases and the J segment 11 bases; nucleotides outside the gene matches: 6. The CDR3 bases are TGCGCCAGTACCTCAGGGGGCCCCATATATTTT. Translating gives CASTSGGPIYF.

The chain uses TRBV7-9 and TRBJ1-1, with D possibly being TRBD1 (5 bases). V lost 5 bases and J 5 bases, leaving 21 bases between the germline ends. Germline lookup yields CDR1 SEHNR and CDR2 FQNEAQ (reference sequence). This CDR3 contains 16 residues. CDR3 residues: CASSPQGTGARTEAFF. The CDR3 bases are TGTGCCAGCAGCCCCCAAGGGACCGGGGCGAGGACTGAAGCTTTCTTT.

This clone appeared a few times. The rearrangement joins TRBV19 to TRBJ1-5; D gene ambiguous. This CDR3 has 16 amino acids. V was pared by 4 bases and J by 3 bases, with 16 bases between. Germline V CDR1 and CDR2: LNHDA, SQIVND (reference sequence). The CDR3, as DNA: TGTGCCAGTAGTACGGCGGCTCTTATTGTCAATCAGCCCCAGCATTTT. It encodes CASSTAALIVNQPQHF.

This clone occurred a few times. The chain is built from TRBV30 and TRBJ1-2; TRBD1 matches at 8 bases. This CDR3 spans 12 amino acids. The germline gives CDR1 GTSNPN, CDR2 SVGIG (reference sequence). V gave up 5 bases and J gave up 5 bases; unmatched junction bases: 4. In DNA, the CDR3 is TGTGCCTGGTCAGGGGGCCGATATGGCTACACCTTC. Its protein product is CAWSGGRYGYTF.

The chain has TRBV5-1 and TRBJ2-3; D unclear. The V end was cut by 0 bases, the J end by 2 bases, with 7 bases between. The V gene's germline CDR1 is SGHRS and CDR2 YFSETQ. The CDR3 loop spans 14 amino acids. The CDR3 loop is CASSLAQATDTQYF. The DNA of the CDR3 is TGCGCCAGCAGCTTGGCCCAGGCCACAGATACGCAGTATTTT.